The 18 T cell receptor beta chains presented below share a single source sample, sequenced in a study of T cell changes during pregnancy in multiple sclerosis. Using immunoSEQ multiplex PCR, the repertoire was profiled, and TCRdb retains in-frame clones only, with some absent. The sample yields about 40,000 clones, 92% seen once. The specimen was CD4+ T cells from peripheral blood mononuclear cells, collected before pregnancy. Receptors originate from a female donor with multiple sclerosis, enrolled in a pregnancy study.

This chain uses TRBV7-9 with TRBJ2-2; weak D call: TRBD1 (6 bases). V was clipped by 0 bases and J by 5 bases, with 10 bases between them. From germline, CDR1 is SEHNR and CDR2 FQNEAQ (reference sequence). CDR3 length equals 15 residues. CDR3 in amino acids: CASSLARTDTGELFF. The CDR3 DNA reads TGTGCCAGCAGCTTAGCCCGGACAGATACCGGGGAGCTGTTTTTT.

J is TRBJ2-5 and V is TRBV5-1, with D unresolved. Germline CDR1 is SGHRS and CDR2 is YFSETQ. The V end was cut by 5 bases, the J end by 1 base, with 6 bases between. This CDR3 has 12 residues. The CDR3 DNA sequence: TGCGCCAGCAGACAGCCCCAAGAGACCCAGTACTTC. As protein: CASRQPQETQYF.

CDR3 bases: TGTGCCAGCAGCTTACGACTAGCGGGTCTTTACGAGCAGTACTTC. Protein sequence: CASSLRLAGLYEQYF. The chain couples TRBV7-2 to TRBJ2-7, with 10 nucleotides matching TRBD2. Losses at the gene ends were 2 bases for V and 4 bases for J; bases not matched to a gene: 5. The CDR3 is made up of 15 amino acids. Germline CDR1 reads SGHTA; CDR2 reads FQGNSA.

The rearrangement links TRBV19 to TRBJ1-5, with 9 bases that match TRBD1. There are 13 residues in the CDR3. Germline V gene sequence: CDR1 LNHDA, CDR2 SQIVND (reference sequence). After removal of 9 bases from V and 7 bases from J, the junction contained 7 bases not matched to a gene. The chain's CDR3 is CASTQGARQPQHF. CDR3 nucleotide sequence: TGTGCCAGCACACAGGGGGCCAGGCAGCCCCAGCATTTT.

The gene calls are TRBV10-2 and TRBJ1-5, with D possibly matching TRBD1 (5 bases). Trimming took off 6 bases at V and 6 bases at J, with 15 bases between the two ends. Germline lookup yields CDR1 WSHSY and CDR2 SAAADI. CDR3 size: 14 residues. CDR3 nucleotide sequence: TGCGCCAGCAGAGGGTCAGGGATGAGTCAGCCCCAGCATTTT. Residues: CASRGSGMSQPQHF.

The chain uses TRBV28 and TRBJ2-1, with 7 nucleotides matching TRBD2. CDR3 size: 16 residues. Germline CDR1 is MDHEN and CDR2 is SYDVKM. The J segment lost 1 base and the V segment lost 2 bases, leaving 5 bases of the junction unmatched. CDR3 DNA sequence: TGTGCCAGCAGTTTAGTAGCGGGTCCTTCCTACAATGAGCAGTTCTTC. Its protein is CASSLVAGPSYNEQFF.

The chain employs TRBV12-5 and TRBJ2-1, with 8 bases identical to TRBD1. Trimming removed 4 bases from V and 10 bases from J; junction bases left unmatched: 12. Germline loops: CDR1 LGHNT, CDR2 FRNRAP. There are 15 residues in the CDR3. CDR3 sequence: CASGSNPTGDGEQFF. Here the CDR3 DNA reads TGTGCTAGTGGTTCCAACCCGACAGGGGATGGAGAGCAGTTCTTC.

This chain uses TRBV11-2 with TRBJ2-1, with TRBD2 matching 15 bases. This CDR3 spans 17 amino acids. CDR1 SGHAT and CDR2 FQNNGV come from the germline V gene. After removal of 1 base from V and 7 bases from J, the junction contained 5 bases not matched to a gene. The CDR3 region has the DNA TGTGCCAGCAGCTTAGGGACTAGCGGGAGGGGCGATAATGAGCAGTTCTTC. This codes for CASSLGTSGRGDNEQFF.

The rearrangement uses TRBV6-6 and TRBJ1-5, with 10 bases fitting TRBD1. This CDR3 has 16 amino acids. J gave up 7 bases and V 6 bases, and 12 bases lay outside the gene matches. The germline V gene encodes CDR1 MNHNY and CDR2 SVGAGI (reference sequence). The chain's CDR3 is CASRIATGGQLQPQHF. CDR3 in DNA: TGTGCCAGCAGAATTGCGACAGGGGGCCAACTGCAGCCCCAGCATTTT.

The V call is TRBV5-1, the J call TRBJ1-1; D uncertain. Trimming cost V 1 base and J 4 bases, with 14 bases left between them. The CDR3 totals 15 residues. From germline, CDR1 is SGHRS and CDR2 YFSETQ. CDR3 region: CASSLWAGSTTEAFF. As DNA, the CDR3 is TGCGCCAGCAGCTTGTGGGCCGGCAGCACCACTGAAGCTTTCTTT.

The chain carries TRBV4-1 and TRBJ2-3, with D uncertain. Germline assignment: CDR1 MGHRA and CDR2 YSYEKL. The CDR3 consists of 17 residues. Between the trimmed V and J ends, which lost 0 bases and 0 bases, there was a span of 13 bases. CDR3 sequence reads: CASSQDFPRSSTDTQYF. The CDR3 coding sequence is TGCGCCAGCAGCCAAGATTTCCCCCGGAGTAGCACAGATACGCAGTATTTT.

The genes are TRBV28 and TRBJ2-1; 9 bases are shared with TRBD2. V shed 6 bases and J 3 bases; nucleotides not matched to a gene: 15. There are 18 residues in the CDR3. Germline-derived CDR1 and CDR2 are MDHEN and SYDVKM. The CDR3: CASRGKVGGRGFYNEQFF. The CDR3 nucleotides read TGTGCCAGCAGGGGGAAGGTGGGCGGGAGGGGATTCTACAATGAGCAGTTCTTC.

In nucleotides, the CDR3 is TGTGCCATCAGTGACAGGGTCCATGAGCAGTTCTTC. This translates into CAISDRVHEQFF. This rearrangement joins TRBV10-3 to TRBJ2-1, with D maybe TRBD1 (5 bases). The V gene lost 3 bases and the J gene lost 8 bases, with 8 bases spanning the gap. Germline V gene data show CDR1 as ENHRY and CDR2 as SYGVKD. This CDR3 region has 12 residues.

This chain connects TRBV27 to TRBJ1-4, with 12 bases matching TRBD1. Germline CDR1 and CDR2: MNHEY and SMNVEV (reference sequence). With V trimmed by 4 bases and J by 8 bases, 2 bases remained unmatched. CDR3 length: 14 residues. This CDR3 reads CASSYGTGGEKLFF. The CDR3 DNA follows: TGTGCCAGCAGTTACGGGACAGGGGGCGAAAAACTGTTTTTT.

The rearrangement joins TRBV5-1 to TRBJ2-1; 13 positions agree with TRBD2. Losses at the gene ends were 4 bases for V and 6 bases for J; bases not matched to a gene: 13. The CDR3 runs to 18 residues. CDR1 and CDR2 (germline): SGHRS, YFSETQ. The CDR3 nucleotides are TGCGCCAGCAGCCGAACCGGACTAGCGGGAGAAGTCGGCAATGAGCAGTTCTTC. This translates into CASSRTGLAGEVGNEQFF. Full variable domain (outside the CDR3, taken from reference TRBV5-1 and TRBJ2-1): KAGVTQTPRYLIKTRGQQVTLSCSPISGHRSVSWYQQTPGQGLQFLFEYFSETQRNKGNFPGRFSGRQFSNSRSEMNVSTLELGDSALYLCASSRTGLAGEVGNEQFFGPGTRLTVL.

V gene TRBV18 combines with J gene TRBJ1-2, with D hard to call. The germline V gene encodes CDR1 KGHSH and CDR2 LQKENI. V lost 6 bases, J lost 7 bases, and 18 bases lay in between. This CDR3 comprises 14 residues. The CDR3 sequence: CASSVRGDDTGYTF. CDR3 in DNA: TGTGCCAGCTCGGTCCGAGGTGACGATACTGGCTACACCTTC.

This clone was counted a single time. CDR3 bases: TGTGCCGCCAGGACAGGACGAAGGACCGGGGAGCTGTTTTTT. Encoded protein: CAARTGRRTGELFF. The rearrangement links TRBV19 to TRBJ2-2, with 7 positions matching TRBD1. CDR1 and CDR2 from the germline V gene are LNHDA and SQIVND (reference sequence). The J segment lost 5 bases and the V segment lost 11 bases, leaving 11 bases of the junction unmatched. This CDR3 region has 14 residues.

The CDR3 DNA is TGTGCCACCAGCAGAGAGGGGGGGATTGGTGAGACCCAGTACTTC. This sequence encodes CATSREGGIGETQYF. The genes are TRBV15 and TRBJ2-5; 7 nucleotides align to TRBD2. CDR3 length equals 15 residues. Per germline, CDR1 LNHNV and CDR2 YYDKDF (reference sequence). The ends lost 0 bases at V and 5 bases at J; junction bases unmatched: 6.